This T cell receptor beta chain comes out of a study of metastatic and nonmetastatic thyroid tumors. TCRdb re-analyzed the PCR reads through MiXCR. The sample yields over 15,000 clones, around 25% seen once. This clone was observed at least ten times. Every patient was untreated before thyroid surgery. The receptor comes from a female donor with papillary thyroid cancer or a benign thyroid nodule (not recorded which). Some clones in this sample may be carry-over from other donors' samples. Sequences were obtained from tumor tissue.

The CDR3, as DNA: TGTGCCACCAGTGATTTCGGGCTAGCGGGTGATGAGCAGTTCTTC. Amino acids: CATSDFGLAGDEQFF. J is TRBJ2-1 and V is TRBV24-1; TRBD2 matches at 8 bases. The CDR3 spans 15 residues. CDR1 is KGHDR and CDR2 is SFDVKD in the germline V gene. V shed 1 base and J 8 bases; nucleotides not matched to a gene: 6.